The present TCR beta chain was sequenced within a study of shared clonotypes between healthy human individuals. Study context: Three plates each covered CD4 naive and memory; CD8 naive two, CD8 memory one.

The germline V gene encodes CDR1 PRHDT and CDR2 FYEKMQ (reference sequence). Trimming at V came to 5 bases and at J to 10 bases, leaving 8 bases not matched to a gene. The CDR3 runs to 12 residues. The donors, healthy adults who were HIV-negative, had experienced no recent acute infections or vaccinations. Per sorted-subset replicate PCR, input was approximately 0.2 ug DNA, representing about 30,000 T cell genomes. Method: immunoSEQ multiplex PCR; TCRdb's copy keeps in-frame clones and lacks some. The profile shows about 600,000 clones, more than 95% of them singletons. V usage is TRBV13 and J usage is TRBJ2-7; TRBD1 agrees at 7 bases. The sequenced material came from naive CD4+ T cells sorted from blood. Subset denoted: CD45RA+ positively selected. The source of this sequence is a young woman in good health. CDR3 DNA sequence: TGTGCCAGCAGCCCGAGGGACAGTAGACAGTACTTC. Translated, it gives CASSPRDSRQYF. The whole variable domain, remainder taken from reference TRBV13 and TRBJ2-7, is AAGVIQSPRHLIKEKRETATLKCYPIPRHDTVYWYQQGPGQDPQFLISFYEKMQSDKGSIPDRFSAQQFSDYHSELNMSSLELGDSALYFCASSPRDSRQYFGPGTRLTVT.